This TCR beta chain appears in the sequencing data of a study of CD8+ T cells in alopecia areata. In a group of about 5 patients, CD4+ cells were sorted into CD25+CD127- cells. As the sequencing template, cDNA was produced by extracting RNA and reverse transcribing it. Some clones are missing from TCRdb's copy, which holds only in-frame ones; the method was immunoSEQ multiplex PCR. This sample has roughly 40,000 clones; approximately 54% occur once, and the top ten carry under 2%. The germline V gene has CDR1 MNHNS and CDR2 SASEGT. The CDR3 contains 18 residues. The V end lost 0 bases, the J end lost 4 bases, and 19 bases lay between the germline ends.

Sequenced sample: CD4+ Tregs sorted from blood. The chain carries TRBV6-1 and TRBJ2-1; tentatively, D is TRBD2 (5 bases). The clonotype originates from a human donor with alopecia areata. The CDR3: CASSEALKLVGRYNEQFF. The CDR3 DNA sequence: TGTGCCAGCAGTGAAGCGCTTAAACTAGTTGGGAGATACAATGAGCAGTTCTTC.